The present TCR beta chain was sequenced within a study of beta chain features in type 1 diabetes. In the study overall: In age, gender and cell yields, patients were similar to healthy donors.

CD4+ naive, central memory, regulatory and stem cell-like memory subsets were isolated by sorting on CD45RO/CCR7/CD25/CD127/CD95/CD27. Purities over 95% were achieved in all sorted populations. V shed 1 base and J shed 7 bases, with 13 bases lying between them. There are 14 residues in the CDR3. CDR1 LNHDA and CDR2 SQIVND come from the germline V gene (reference sequence). Reverse transcribing all isolated RNA meant expressed TCRB transcripts were sequenced. The protocol was immunoSEQ multiplex PCR, while the TCRdb copy is restricted to in-frame clones and leaves out a portion. The sample consists of 200,000 to 250,000 clones, 9% to 10% of them appearing once.

This sequence joins TRBV19 and TRBJ2-5, with D perhaps TRBD2 (7 bases). Sequencing was carried out using naive CD4+ T cells from blood. The TCR comes from a woman in her late teens or twenties in good health. As DNA, the CDR3 is TGTGCCAGTAGTATAGGGGGGGGCGCCGGGACCCAGTACTTC. Residues: CASSIGGGAGTQYF.